Listed below are T cell receptor beta chains from one sample, sequenced in a study of PD-L1 blockade in urothelial cancer. Some clones are missing from TCRdb's copy, which holds only in-frame ones; the method was immunoSEQ multiplex PCR. The sample records roughly 53,000 clones, 87% being singletons. Here the sequenced sample was PBMCs, taken around atezolizumab (anti-PD-L1) treatment. The receptor set was obtained from a woman between 55 and 75 years old with urothelial cancer. Each CDR3 is given with its conserved first and last residue. Each record gives: V gene, D gene, J gene, CDR3 protein, CDR3 DNA. D genes are given only for firm matches.

V: TRBV6-4; D: TRBD1; J: TRBJ2-3; CDR3: CASSAGTGADTQYF; DNA: TGTGCCAGCAGTGCGGGGACAGGGGCAGATACGCAGTATTTT
V: TRBV9; D: NA; J: TRBJ1-1; CDR3: CASSGRVTNTEAFF; DNA: TGTGCCAGCAGCGGCAGGGTGACGAACACTGAAGCTTTCTTT
V: TRBV25-1; D: TRBD2; J: TRBJ2-5; CDR3: CASSPPVASGQETQYF; DNA: TGTGCCAGCAGCCCCCCCGTGGCTAGCGGACAAGAGACCCAGTACTTC
V: TRBV10-3; D: NA; J: TRBJ1-2; CDR3: CAISESTRQGTGYTF; DNA: TGTGCCATCAGTGAGTCGACGCGTCAGGGAACTGGCTACACCTTC
V: TRBV7-2; D: NA; J: TRBJ2-5; CDR3: CASTQLRETQYF; DNA: TGTGCCAGCACCCAACTGAGGGAGACCCAGTACTTC
V: TRBV7-2; D: NA; J: TRBJ2-1; CDR3: CASRTLNEQFF; DNA: TGTGCCAGCAGGACACTCAATGAGCAGTTCTTC
V: TRBV15; D: TRBD2; J: TRBJ2-1; CDR3: CATSRPTTSGTNEQFF; DNA: TGTGCCACCAGCAGGCCCACCACTAGCGGGACAAATGAGCAGTTCTTC
V: TRBV4-1; D: NA; J: TRBJ1-1; CDR3: CASSPGEGYTEAFF; DNA: TGCGCCAGCAGCCCAGGAGAGGGCTACACTGAAGCTTTCTTT
V: TRBV6-5; D: TRBD1; J: TRBJ1-1; CDR3: CASSYEGAMNTEAFF; DNA: TGTGCCAGCAGTTACGAGGGGGCGATGAACACTGAAGCTTTCTTT
V: TRBV9; D: TRBD2; J: TRBJ2-3; CDR3: CASQGGGADTQYF; DNA: TGTGCCAGCCAGGGCGGGGGGGCAGATACGCAGTATTTT
V: TRBV9; D: TRBD2; J: TRBJ2-1; CDR3: CASSALAGGLNEQFF; DNA: TGTGCCAGCAGCGCATTAGCGGGGGGCCTCAATGAGCAGTTCTTC
V: TRBV5-1; D: NA; J: TRBJ2-7; CDR3: CASSPFPGEISYEQYF; DNA: TGCGCCAGCAGCCCCTTCCCCGGGGAAATCTCCTACGAGCAGTACTTC
V: TRBV28; D: NA; J: TRBJ1-2; CDR3: CASRSIDRRHGYTF; DNA: TGTGCCAGCAGGAGTATTGACAGGAGACACGGCTACACCTTC
V: TRBV7-2; D: TRBD1; J: TRBJ1-2; CDR3: CASSKTGFVASGYTF; DNA: TGTGCCAGCAGCAAGACAGGGTTTGTCGCGAGCGGCTACACCTTC